These T cell receptor beta chains were read from a single sample in a study of early T cells in non-severe SARS-CoV-2 infection. TCRdb ran MiXCR on the 5' RACE reads and lists one entry per CDR3 protein. Of 62,000 or so distinct CDR3 sequences in the sample, roughly 9% were seen once. Sequencing used whole blood, obtained at baseline. Source of these receptors: an adult who was a healthcare worker with PCR-confirmed SARS-CoV-2 infection or an uninfected control (not recorded which). Each CDR3 is given with its conserved first and last residue. Each record gives: clone size, V gene, D gene, J gene, CDR3 DNA, CDR3 protein. D genes are given only for firm matches. Only part of the rows carry a size: once, few, many, or a class if the clone is expanded.

>.|TRBV9|TRBD2|TRBJ2-7
TGTGCCAGCAGCGTAGGGACTAGCGGGGGCTACGAGCAGTACTTC
CASSVGTSGGYEQYF
>few|TRBV6-2/TRBV6-3|.|TRBJ2-1
TGTGCCAGCAATGGGGCGGGGACCTCCTACAATGAGCAGTTCTTC
CASNGAGTSYNEQFF
>many|TRBV20-1|TRBD2|TRBJ2-3
TGCAGTGTCGCGAGCGGGAGAGACACAGATACGCAGTATTTT
CSVASGRDTDTQYF
>many|TRBV7-2|.|TRBJ2-1
TGTGCCAGCAGCCCCGGAGTTGCTGAGCAGTTCTTC
CASSPGVAEQFF
>medium-sized|TRBV7-2|.|TRBJ1-3
TGTGCCAGCAGCTTCGGGCAGGGCGAGGGAAACACCATATATTTT
CASSFGQGEGNTIYF
>few|TRBV11-3|TRBD1|TRBJ1-1
TGTGCCAGCAGCCGGACAGGGGATGGTACTGAAGCTTTCTTT
CASSRTGDGTEAFF
>few|TRBV30|.|TRBJ1-3
TGTGCCTGGAGTACCGAGGGCAGGGTGGAATTCACTGGAAACACCATATATTTT
CAWSTEGRVEFTGNTIYF
>many|TRBV20-1|TRBD2|TRBJ2-1
TGCAGTGCTAGAGATCAAGGGACTAGCGGGAGTTTTTTGGACTACAATGAGCAGTTCTTC
CSARDQGTSGSFLDYNEQFF
>few|TRBV11-2|TRBD2|TRBJ2-2
TGTGCCAGCAGCCAGGGACTAGCGGGAGGGCCCTCCGGGGAGCTGTTTTTT
CASSQGLAGGPSGELFF
>few|TRBV6-4|.|TRBJ2-3
TGTGCCAGCAGAAGGGACTCTGGAGTACCAGATACGCAGTATTTT
CASRRDSGVPDTQYF